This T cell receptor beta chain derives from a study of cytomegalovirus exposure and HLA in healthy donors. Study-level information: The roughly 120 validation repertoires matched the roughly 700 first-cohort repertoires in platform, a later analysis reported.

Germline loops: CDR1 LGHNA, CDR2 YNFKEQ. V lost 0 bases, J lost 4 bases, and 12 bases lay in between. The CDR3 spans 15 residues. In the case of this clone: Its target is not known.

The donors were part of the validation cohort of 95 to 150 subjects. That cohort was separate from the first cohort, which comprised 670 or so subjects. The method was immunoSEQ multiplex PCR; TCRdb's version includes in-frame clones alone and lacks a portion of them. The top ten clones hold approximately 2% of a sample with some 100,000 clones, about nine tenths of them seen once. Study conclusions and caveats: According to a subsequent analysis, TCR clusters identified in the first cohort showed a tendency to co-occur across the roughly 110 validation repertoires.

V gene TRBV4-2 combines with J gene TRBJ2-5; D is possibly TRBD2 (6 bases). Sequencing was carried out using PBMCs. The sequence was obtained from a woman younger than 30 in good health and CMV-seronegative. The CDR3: CASSQDMGGGETQYF. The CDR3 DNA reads TGTGCCAGCAGCCAAGATATGGGGGGTGGAGAGACCCAGTACTTC.